The TCR beta chain under discussion was sequenced for a study of read filtering for tumor transcriptome and immune sequencing. Study background: Among patients, around 18 were male and 15 or so female, aged 47 to 80 (mean approximately 62). TCR-mapped reads were about 3.5 to 11 million with IR-seq versus 85 to 1273 with RNA-seq.

The library was built from roughly 400 ng RNA with molecular barcoded adaptors for alpha/delta and beta/gamma chains. Each CDR3 protein gets one entry after TCRdb re-called the reads with MiXCR. The profile covers roughly 93,000 distinct CDR3 sequences, with 20% to 25% appearing a single time and roughly 10% taken by the ten largest. The CDR3 is made up of 13 amino acids. What was sequenced was a population of CD138-negative cells sorted from bone marrow. The chain is built from TRBV12-3 or TRBV12-4 and TRBJ2-1; D not certain. The receptor comes from a donor over 35 with multiple myeloma. The CDR3 DNA follows: TGTGCTACTCAAGCCGGGTCCTACAATGAGCAGTTCTTC. It specifies CATQAGSYNEQFF.